Presented here are 27 T cell receptor beta chains from one specimen sequenced in a study of cytomegalovirus exposure and HLA in healthy donors. The PCR ran on 60 Vbeta and 13 Jbeta primers. Generated by immunoSEQ multiplex PCR, the TCRdb table keeps only in-frame clones and is missing some. This sample has roughly 130,000 clones, with about 74% found just once. Sequencing was performed on PBMCs. The receptors stem from a woman aged 50 to 60 in good health and CMV-seropositive.

The chain joins TRBV10-3 to TRBJ1-2, with 7 positions matching TRBD1. V shed 2 bases, J shed 4 bases, and the junction held 4 bases outside the gene matches. Germline V gives CDR1 ENHRY, CDR2 SYGVKD. CDR3 length equals 14 residues. CDR3 DNA: TGTGCCATCAGTGAGCTGGGACAGTTCTATGGCTACACCTTC. Its translation is CAISELGQFYGYTF.

Only one count was recorded for this clone. The J gene is TRBJ2-7, the V gene TRBV10-3, with TRBD1 matching over 10 bases. CDR1 is ENHRY, CDR2 SYGVKD, per germline. V lost 4 bases and J lost 7; bases outside the gene matches: 7. The CDR3 is made up of 14 amino acids. The CDR3 reads CAISGPGQGQEQYF. DNA for the CDR3: TGTGCCATCAGTGGACCGGGACAGGGGCAAGAGCAGTACTTC.

CDR3 amino acids: CASSFGTSGGETQYF. The DNA of the CDR3 is TGCGCCAGCAGCTTCGGGACTAGCGGAGGGGAGACCCAGTACTTC. This rearrangement joins TRBV5-1 to TRBJ2-5; 11 positions agree with TRBD2. V was clipped by 2 bases and J by 5 bases; unmatched bases: 5. CDR1 SGHRS and CDR2 YFSETQ come from the germline V gene. This CDR3 region has 15 residues.

The V and J genes are TRBV5-5 and TRBJ1-1, with a possible D match to TRBD1 (6 bases). Per the germline V gene, CDR1 is SGHKS and CDR2 is YYEKEE (reference sequence). Between the trimmed V and J ends, which lost 6 bases and 7 bases, there was a span of 22 bases. This CDR3 has 15 amino acids. The CDR3 protein is CASIGTPGGAGEAFF. CDR3 nucleotides: TGTGCCAGCATCGGCACTCCGGGGGGGGCCGGTGAAGCTTTCTTT.

There are a few counts of this clone. The chain links TRBV5-6 to TRBJ1-3, with a tentative D call TRBD1 (5 bases). This CDR3 is built from 13 residues. The germline V and J ends were trimmed by 5 bases and 4 bases, with 10 bases remaining between them. Per the germline V gene, CDR1 is SGHDT and CDR2 is YYEEEE. CDR3 coding DNA: TGTGCCAGCAGTGGGCAGGGCGGAAACACCATATATTTT. Its protein product is CASSGQGGNTIYF.

The chain joins TRBV5-1 to TRBJ2-7, with TRBD2 as a possible D gene (6 bases). With 4 bases removed from V and 5 bases from J, the gap between germline ends came to 16 bases. Germline V CDR1 and CDR2: SGHRS, YFSETQ. The CDR3 has 14 residues. CDR3 sequence reads: CASSPDRGFNEQYF. The CDR3 DNA follows: TGCGCCAGCAGCCCCGACCGGGGGTTCAACGAGCAGTACTTC.

This clone appeared a few times. The V and J genes are TRBV5-6 and TRBJ1-2, with D tentatively TRBD1 (6 bases). Germline CDR1 SGHDT, CDR2 YYEEEE. The ends were cut back, 2 bases at V and 3 bases at J, with 14 bases in the middle. The CDR3 is made up of 15 amino acids. The CDR3 here is CASSFGGGADYGYTF. CDR3 nucleotides: TGTGCCAGCAGCTTCGGAGGGGGGGCAGACTATGGCTACACCTTC.

The rearrangement links TRBV27 to TRBJ2-4; the D gene is possibly TRBD1 (6 bases). The germline V gene has CDR1 MNHEY and CDR2 SMNVEV (reference sequence). The CDR3 is 16 amino acids. Trimming removed 5 bases at V and 1 base at J, with 15 bases between. CDR3 sequence reads: CASSPGPDRAKNIQYF. CDR3 in DNA: TGTGCCAGCAGTCCGGGGCCCGACAGGGCCAAAAACATTCAGTACTTC.

The rearrangement joins TRBV30 to TRBJ2-3; tentatively, D is TRBD2 (5 bases). CDR1 GTSNPN and CDR2 SVGIG come from the germline V gene (reference sequence). Trimming pared 2 bases from V and 9 bases from J, leaving 12 bases between. This CDR3 has 12 residues. The CDR3 coding sequence is TGTGCCTGGAGTCCGGGATTCGAAACGCAGTATTTT. Translating it yields CAWSPGFETQYF.

V gene TRBV6-5 combines with J gene TRBJ2-1; tentatively, D is TRBD2 (5 bases). Germline values: CDR1 MNHEY, CDR2 SVGAGI. The CDR3 is 12 residues long. Trimming left V 8 bases short and J 9 bases short, with 14 bases between. Here the CDR3 DNA reads TGTGCCAGCTACAGACTTGAGGGTGAGCAGTTCTTC. Translating gives CASYRLEGEQFF.

The CDR3, as DNA: TGTGCCAGCAGTGACACAGGGGGTGATGGAAACACCATATATTTT. Translation gives CASSDTGGDGNTIYF. The chain employs TRBV27 and TRBJ1-3, with 8 nucleotides matching TRBD1. The CDR3 totals 15 residues. V trimming: 5 bases; J trimming: 3 bases; junction bases outside the gene matches: 6. CDR1 is MNHEY, CDR2 SMNVEV, per germline (reference sequence).

The chain recombines TRBV6-6 with TRBJ2-5; tentatively, D is TRBD2 (5 bases). The CDR3 spans 11 residues. Germline-derived CDR1 and CDR2 are MNHNY and SVGAGI (reference sequence). The germline V and J ends were trimmed by 6 bases and 5 bases, with 7 bases remaining between them. The DNA of the CDR3 is TGTGCCAGCAGCCCGGGGGAGACCCAGTACTTC. Translating it yields CASSPGETQYF.

V gene TRBV19 combines with J gene TRBJ2-4, with a weak D call TRBD2 (5 bases). The germline CDR1 and CDR2 sequences are LNHDA and SQIVND (reference sequence). This CDR3 contains 14 residues. V gave up 7 bases and J gave up 0 bases, with 10 bases separating them. The CDR3 DNA is TGTGCCAGTATGGGAGCTCTAGCCAAAAACATTCAGTACTTC. This gives the protein CASMGALAKNIQYF.

J is TRBJ2-1 and V is TRBV7-8; 8 bases match TRBD2. Trimming removed 3 bases from V and 7 bases from J; junction bases left unmatched: 5. The CDR3 totals 14 residues. CDR1 and CDR2 from the germline V gene are SGHVS and FQNEAQ. CDR3 protein: CASSFSGEGNEQFF. The CDR3 region has the DNA TGTGCCAGCAGCTTTAGCGGGGAAGGGAATGAGCAGTTCTTC.

The genes are TRBV2 and TRBJ2-3; a weak D match, TRBD2 (6 bases). V lost 8 bases, J lost 1 base, and 10 bases lay in between. This CDR3 has 13 residues. Per the germline V gene, CDR1 is SNHLY and CDR2 is FYNNEI. The chain's CDR3 is CASRERGTDTQYF. The CDR3 DNA is TGTGCCAGCCGGGAGCGGGGCACAGATACGCAGTATTTT. The full variable domain, in which reference TRBV2 and TRBJ2-3 provide the parts outside the CDR3, is EPEVTQTPSHQVTQMGQEVILRCVPISNHLYFYWYRQILGQKVEFLVSFYNNEISEKSEIFDDQFSVERPDGSNFTLKIRSTKLEDSAMYFCASRERGTDTQYFGPGTRLTVL.

The V and J genes are TRBV19 and TRBJ1-5, with D possibly TRBD1 on 5 matching bases. The CDR3 covers 17 residues. From germline, CDR1 is LNHDA and CDR2 SQIVND (reference sequence). V shed 1 base and J shed 0 bases, with 13 bases lying between them. This CDR3 is CASSIGMGGNSNQPQHF. CDR3 sequence (DNA): TGTGCCAGTAGTATAGGCATGGGGGGTAATAGCAATCAGCCCCAGCATTTT.

The rearrangement joins TRBV21-1 to TRBJ1-1. TRBV21-1 is assigned pseudogene status. The length of the CDR3 is 12 residues. CDR3 residues: CASLGRDTEAFF. In nucleotides, the CDR3 is TGTGCCAGCCTCGGCCGGGACACTGAAGCTTTCTTT.

The chain employs TRBV30 and TRBJ2-5; D might be TRBD1 (6 bases). With the DNA end fitting TRBJ2-7 better, the J assignment may be wrong. This CDR3 is built from 12 residues. From germline, CDR1 is GTSNPN and CDR2 SVGIG (reference sequence). In nucleotides, the CDR3 is TGTGCCTGGAGTGTACACAGGGACGAGCAGTACTTC. Protein sequence: CAWSVHRDEQYF.

This chain joins TRBV7-9 and TRBJ2-7, with TRBD1 as a possible D gene (6 bases). With 2 bases removed from V and 0 bases from J, the gap between germline ends came to 14 bases. Germline V gene lookup returns CDR1 SEHNR and CDR2 FQNEAQ (reference sequence). The CDR3 has 16 amino acids. The CDR3 here is CASSLTVGASSYEQYF. For the CDR3, the DNA is TGTGCCAGCAGCTTAACAGTGGGGGCCTCCTCCTACGAGCAGTACTTC.

This chain connects TRBV30 to TRBJ1-5, with D possibly being TRBD1 (5 bases). The CDR3 is 12 residues long. The V end lost 2 bases, the J end lost 7 bases, and 9 bases lay between the germline ends. Germline loops: CDR1 GTSNPN, CDR2 SVGIG (reference sequence). The CDR3 spells CAWSLGGQPQHF. Here the CDR3 DNA reads TGTGCCTGGAGTCTCGGGGGACAGCCCCAGCATTTT.

The rearrangement uses TRBV30 and TRBJ2-1, with D possibly being TRBD1 (7 bases). The V gene lost 3 bases and the J gene lost 9 bases, with 15 bases spanning the gap. This CDR3 is built from 13 residues. Germline V gene lookup returns CDR1 GTSNPN and CDR2 SVGIG (reference sequence). The CDR3 DNA is TGTGCCTGGAGCGGCAGGGGGGATAGTGAGCAGTTCTTC. Amino acid sequence: CAWSGRGDSEQFF.

This clone was seen a few times. This chain uses TRBV30 with TRBJ2-2; weak D call: TRBD1 (5 bases). Looked up from germline, CDR1 is GTSNPN and CDR2 is SVGIG (reference sequence). V shed 4 bases and J shed 4 bases, with 16 bases lying between them. The CDR3 is made up of 15 amino acids. CDR3 DNA sequence: TGTGCCTGGATCCCGCAGGGTAGAAGCACCGGGGAGCTGTTTTTT. This codes for CAWIPQGRSTGELFF.

This clone was counted a few times. The chain recombines TRBV6-6 with TRBJ1-1; unclear D gene. The CDR3 is 15 residues long. The germline V gene has CDR1 MNHNY and CDR2 SVGAGI (reference sequence). V was clipped by 5 bases and J by 0 bases, with 13 bases between them. Written as DNA, the CDR3 is TGTGCCAGCAGTCCTACAGTATCGGTGAACACTGAAGCTTTCTTT. Encoded protein: CASSPTVSVNTEAFF.

The chain combines TRBV7-9 with TRBJ2-2; D remains unclear. The ends were cut back, 5 bases at V and 5 bases at J, with 9 bases in the middle. CDR1 SEHNR and CDR2 FQNEAQ come from the germline V gene (reference sequence). The CDR3 is 13 amino acids. This chain's CDR3 is CASSPVRTGELFF. The CDR3 region has the DNA TGTGCCAGCAGCCCGGTCCGGACCGGGGAGCTGTTTTTT. Drawing the rest from reference TRBV7-9 and TRBJ2-2, the complete variable domain is DTGVSQNPRHKITKRGQNVTFRCDPISEHNRLYWYRQTLGQGPEFLTYFQNEAQLEKSRLLSDRFSAERPKGSFSTLEIQRTEQGDSAMYLCASSPVRTGELFFGEGSRLTVL.

The sample holds a few counts of this clone. The rearrangement links TRBV14 to TRBJ1-2; possible D gene TRBD1, 6 bases. Germline CDR1 and CDR2: SGHDN and FVKESK. V was cut by 4 bases and J by 2 bases, with 8 bases left in between. The CDR3 has 13 amino acids. This chain's CDR3 is CASSPGTNYGYTF. The CDR3, as DNA: TGTGCCAGCAGCCCCGGGACAAACTATGGCTACACCTTC.

The chain carries TRBV7-9 and TRBJ1-2, with unresolved D. The CDR3 is 13 residues long. V was trimmed by 0 bases and J by 5 bases, leaving 7 bases between them. The germline gives CDR1 SEHNR, CDR2 FQNEAQ (reference sequence). In DNA, the CDR3 is TGTGCCAGCAGCTTAGCGCGGGTGTATGGCTACACCTTC. Protein product: CASSLARVYGYTF.

The chain combines TRBV7-2 with TRBJ1-5; weak D call: TRBD1 (6 bases). The V end lost 1 base, the J end lost 4 bases, and 11 bases lay between the germline ends. Germline V gene sequence: CDR1 SGHTA, CDR2 FQGNSA. CDR3 length equals 15 residues. This CDR3 reads CASSLGPGTNQPQHF. The DNA of the CDR3 is TGTGCCAGCAGCTTAGGGCCTGGGACAAATCAGCCCCAGCATTTT.